These T cell receptor beta chains were read from a single sample in a study of cytomegalovirus exposure and HLA in healthy donors. Measured with immunoSEQ multiplex PCR; TCRdb has only the in-frame clones, and not every one. Among more than 140,000 clones listed, 50% to 75% were seen once. Sample: PBMCs. Source of these receptors: a young woman in good health and CMV-seropositive. The CDR3 runs from the conserved cysteine through the conserved F or W. The D gene is left open where the match is weak. Clone sizes are given selectively: once, few, many, or a class where the clone is expanded.

>TRBJ2-3|TRBV28|-|TRBD1
TGTGCCAGCAGTAGTGGGACAGGCGGGGATACGCAGTATTTT
CASSSGTGGDTQYF
>TRBJ2-5|TRBV30|-|-
TGTGCCTGGAACAGGAGAGAGACCCAGTACTTC
CAWNRRETQYF
>TRBJ2-7|TRBV30|-|-
TGTGCCTGGAGTGTACAGGGCCTCTCCTACGAGCAGTACTTC
CAWSVQGLSYEQYF
>TRBJ2-5|TRBV6-4|once|-
TGTGCCAGCAGACGGTGGGAGAAAGAGACCCAGTACTTC
CASRRWEKETQYF
>TRBJ2-7|TRBV19|-|TRBD2
TGTGCCAGTAGTATCGGGCTAGCGGGAGTTCCTGATGAGCAGTACTTC
CASSIGLAGVPDEQYF
>TRBJ1-2|TRBV28|-|-
TGTGCCAGCAGTTTATTGCAGGGAGGGGACTATGGCTACACCTTC
CASSLLQGGDYGYTF
>TRBJ1-5|TRBV5-1|-|-
TGCGCCAGCAGCTCATTCCCCAATCAGCCCCAGCATTTT
CASSSFPNQPQHF
>TRBJ2-7|TRBV6-5|-|TRBD1
TGTGCCACCACAGGGGGAAGCTACGAGCAGTACTTC
CATTGGSYEQYF
>TRBJ1-5|TRBV7-2|-|-
TGTGCCAGCAGCTTCTACAGGAGTAGCAATCAGCCCCAGCATTTT
CASSFYRSSNQPQHF
>TRBJ1-5|TRBV28|-|-
TGTGCCAGCAGTTTAGGGGGGGGCAATCAGCCCCAGCATTTT
CASSLGGGNQPQHF
>TRBJ2-3|TRBV5-1|-|TRBD2
TGCGCCAGCAGTCTGTCCGGGACTAGCGGGCCCCAGGGGGTACTCACAGATACGCAGTATTTT
CASSLSGTSGPQGVLTDTQYF
>TRBJ1-2|TRBV7-2|-|TRBD1
TGTGCCAGCAGCATTTCCGGGACAGGGATCGGCTACACCTTC
CASSISGTGIGYTF
>TRBJ2-7|TRBV21-1|-|-
TGTGCCAGCAGCAAAGGGGCCCGGGACAGGGGATACGAGCAGTACTTC
CASSKGARDRGYEQYF
>TRBJ2-3|TRBV5-1|-|TRBD1
TGCGCCAGCAGCGCGGACAGGAGCACAGATACGCAGTATTTT
CASSADRSTDTQYF
>TRBJ2-5|TRBV28|-|TRBD2
TGTGCCAGCAGTTTAAGTAGATTAGCGGGGGGAAGTGAGACCCAGTACTTC
CASSLSRLAGGSETQYF
>TRBJ1-5|TRBV2|once|TRBD1
TGTGCCAGCAGGATAGGAGAAACAGGGGTGGAGCCCCAGCATTTT
CASRIGETGVEPQHF
>TRBJ1-1|TRBV10-3|once|TRBD1
TGTGCCATCAGTGTGGACAGGGGAAGATGGACTGAAGCTTTCTTT
CAISVDRGRWTEAFF
>TRBJ1-2|TRBV6-1|-|TRBD1
TGTGCCAGCAGTGAGGCTTGGACAGGGTTGGGGCATGGCTACACCTTC
CASSEAWTGLGHGYTF
>TRBJ2-3|TRBV19|few|-
TGTGCCAGTAGTATCTTATTACGGGATACGCAGTATTTT
CASSILLRDTQYF
>TRBJ1-2|TRBV28|-|-
TGTGCCAGCGGAAAAGCTTTAGCTAAAAATGGCTACACCTTC
CASGKALAKNGYTF
>TRBJ2-7|TRBV30|-|-
TGTGCCGGGGGGTGGCTTCGCGAGCAGTACTTC
CAGGWLREQYF
>TRBJ2-3|TRBV5-1|-|TRBD2
TGCGCCAGCAGCCTGTCGGGACTAGCGGCCACAGATACGCAGTATTTT
CASSLSGLAATDTQYF
>TRBJ1-5|TRBV5-6|few|-
TGTGCCAGCAGCTTGGAATCCTATAGCAATCAGCCCCAGCATTTT
CASSLESYSNQPQHF
>TRBJ1-5|TRBV27|few|-
TGTGCCAGCAGTTTAGGGCGGGGATCGCCCCAGCATTTT
CASSLGRGSPQHF
>TRBJ1-5|TRBV5-1|-|-
TGCGCCAGCAGCTCTCTAGCCCAGCATTTT
CASSSLAQHF
>TRBJ2-5|TRBV7-6|-|TRBD2
TGTGCCAGCAGCCTCTACGGTATGCGGGAGTCTACGGAGACCCAGTACTTC
CASSLYGMRESTETQYF
>TRBJ1-6|TRBV27|-|-
TGTGCCAGCAGTTTAGTCAGTAATTCACCCCTCCACTTT
CASSLVSNSPLHF
>TRBJ2-7|TRBV28|-|TRBD2
TGTGCCGGGGGGGGGATATACGAGCAGTACTTC
CAGGGIYEQYF
>TRBJ2-7|TRBV4-1|few|TRBD2
TGCGCCAGCAGCCACCTAGCGGGAGAGAGGTCCTACGAGCAGTACTTC
CASSHLAGERSYEQYF
>TRBJ2-3|TRBV6-4|-|TRBD2
TGTGCCAGCAGATTTGGGGCTAGCGGGGGAGATACGCAGTATTTT
CASRFGASGGDTQYF
>TRBJ2-1|TRBV29-1|-|-
TGCAGCGGGGAGGGGGGGAGCTCCTACAATGAGCAGTTCTTC
CSGEGGSSYNEQFF
>TRBJ1-5|TRBV30|-|TRBD1
TGTGCCTGGAGAACCAGGACAGGGTCCAATCAGCCCCAGCATTTT
CAWRTRTGSNQPQHF
>TRBJ2-3|TRBV2|-|-
TGTGCCAGCAAGTCAGATCGAAACACAGATACGCAGTATTTT
CASKSDRNTDTQYF
>TRBJ1-1|TRBV18|-|-
TGTGCCAGCTCACCAGCCGGGGTTCAAAAGAAAGCTTTCTTT
CASSPAGVQKKAFF
>TRBJ2-5|TRBV4-1|-|TRBD2
TGCGCCAGCAGCCAAGGTAGCGGGGGGCTGGAGACCCAGTACTTC
CASSQGSGGLETQYF
>TRBJ1-5|TRBV10-2|-|-
TGCGCCAGCAGGCCAGCAGGGGATGGCAATCAGCCCCAGCATTTT
CASRPAGDGNQPQHF
>TRBJ1-6|TRBV6-5|few|TRBD1
TGTGCCAGCAGTTACTCCGGGACAGGGGATTCACCCCTCCACTTT
CASSYSGTGDSPLHF
>TRBJ2-7|TRBV6-1|-|-
TGTGCCAGCAGTGTCGAGGTAGTCCGGGGGTCCCTATACGAGCAGTACTTC
CASSVEVVRGSLYEQYF
>TRBJ2-5|TRBV6-6|-|-
TGTGCCAGCAGTTACGGTGGGGGCTCTGAGACCCAGTACTTC
CASSYGGGSETQYF
>TRBJ1-2|TRBV5-6|-|-
TGTGCCAGCAGCGTACGGGGCTATGGCTACACCTTC
CASSVRGYGYTF
>TRBJ2-1|TRBV9|-|TRBD2
TGTGCCAGCAGCCTGACTAGCGGGAGAGTTAATGAGCAGTTCTTC
CASSLTSGRVNEQFF
>TRBJ1-2|TRBV5-1|-|-
TGCGCCAGCACCTATGACAGCTATGGCTACACCTTC
CASTYDSYGYTF